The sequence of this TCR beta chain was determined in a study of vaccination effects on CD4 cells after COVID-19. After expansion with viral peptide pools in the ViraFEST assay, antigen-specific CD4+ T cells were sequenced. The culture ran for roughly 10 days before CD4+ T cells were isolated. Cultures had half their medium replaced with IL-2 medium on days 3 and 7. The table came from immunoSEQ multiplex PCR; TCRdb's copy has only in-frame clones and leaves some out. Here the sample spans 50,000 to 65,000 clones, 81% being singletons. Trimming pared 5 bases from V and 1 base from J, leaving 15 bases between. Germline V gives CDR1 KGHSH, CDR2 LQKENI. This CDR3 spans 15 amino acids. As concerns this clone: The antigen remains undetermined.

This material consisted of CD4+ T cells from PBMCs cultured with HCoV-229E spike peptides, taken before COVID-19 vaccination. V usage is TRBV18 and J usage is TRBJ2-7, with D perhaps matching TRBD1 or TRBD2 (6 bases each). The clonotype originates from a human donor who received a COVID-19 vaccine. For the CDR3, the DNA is TGTGCCAGCTCATCGGAGGGGGTAGGGTCCTACGAGCAGTACGTC. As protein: CASSSEGVGSYEQYV.